This TCR beta chain was captured in a study of T cell repertoires in cytomegalovirus infection. Study observations and caveats: Pooled public TCR beta family frequency picked out CMV carriers with the relevant HLA. In two of eight donors, the top clonotype was HLA-C-restricted CMV-specific.

This clonotype was seen only a few times. Its specificity is not known. Germline values: CDR1 MNHNY, CDR2 SVGAGI (reference sequence). The CDR3 sequence is 14 residues long. Trimming stripped 6 bases from V and 4 bases from J, with 13 bases between. MiXCR, run by TCRdb on the reads, gives a single entry per CDR3 protein. The profile shows 640,000 or so distinct CDR3 sequences, around a third of them singletons. The specimen comprised cultured PBMCs, sampled from culture after CMV antigen stimulation. This clonotype was sampled from a human donor in good health (CMV status not recorded). Some clones in this sample may be carry-over from other donors' samples. The rearrangement joins TRBV6-6 to TRBJ2-1; D is possibly TRBD2 (5 bases). The CDR3 bases are TGTGCCAGCAGGTTAGGCGGGTCGTACAATGAGCAGTTCTTC. It codes for CASRLGGSYNEQFF.